This T cell receptor beta chain was sequenced during a study of shared clonotypes between healthy human individuals. The study, taken as a whole, reports: A handful of donors showed sharing of about 4.7% of naive CD4 clonotypes. The generation probabilities recorded for non-shared clonotypes fell below those of clonotypes shared by all four donors.

The CDR3 covers 12 residues. Trimming took off 1 base at V and 7 bases at J, with 5 bases between the two ends. Looked up from germline, CDR1 is SGHVS and CDR2 is FQNEAQ. In regard to this clone: The antigen remains unidentified.

The table came from immunoSEQ multiplex PCR; TCRdb's copy has only in-frame clones and leaves some out. The sample records about 2 million clones, approximately 94% being singletons. Naivety among CD8 cells was defined by CD45RO negativity and positive CCR7 selection, thereby excluding terminally differentiated effector memory CD45RA+ cells. Specimen: naive CD8+ T cells sorted from blood. This clonotype was sampled from a man aged 18-30 years in good health. The J gene is TRBJ2-1, the V gene TRBV7-8; D is unclear. The CDR3 DNA follows: TGTGCCAGCAGCTTAGTCGCAAATGAGCAGTTCTTC. Protein sequence: CASSLVANEQFF. Drawing the rest from reference TRBV7-8 and TRBJ2-1, the complete variable domain is GAGVSQSPRYKVAKRGQDVALRCDPISGHVSLFWYQQALGQGPEFLTYFQNEAQLDKSGLPSDRFFAERPEGSVSTLKIQRTQQEDSAVYLCASSLVANEQFFGPGTRLTVL.